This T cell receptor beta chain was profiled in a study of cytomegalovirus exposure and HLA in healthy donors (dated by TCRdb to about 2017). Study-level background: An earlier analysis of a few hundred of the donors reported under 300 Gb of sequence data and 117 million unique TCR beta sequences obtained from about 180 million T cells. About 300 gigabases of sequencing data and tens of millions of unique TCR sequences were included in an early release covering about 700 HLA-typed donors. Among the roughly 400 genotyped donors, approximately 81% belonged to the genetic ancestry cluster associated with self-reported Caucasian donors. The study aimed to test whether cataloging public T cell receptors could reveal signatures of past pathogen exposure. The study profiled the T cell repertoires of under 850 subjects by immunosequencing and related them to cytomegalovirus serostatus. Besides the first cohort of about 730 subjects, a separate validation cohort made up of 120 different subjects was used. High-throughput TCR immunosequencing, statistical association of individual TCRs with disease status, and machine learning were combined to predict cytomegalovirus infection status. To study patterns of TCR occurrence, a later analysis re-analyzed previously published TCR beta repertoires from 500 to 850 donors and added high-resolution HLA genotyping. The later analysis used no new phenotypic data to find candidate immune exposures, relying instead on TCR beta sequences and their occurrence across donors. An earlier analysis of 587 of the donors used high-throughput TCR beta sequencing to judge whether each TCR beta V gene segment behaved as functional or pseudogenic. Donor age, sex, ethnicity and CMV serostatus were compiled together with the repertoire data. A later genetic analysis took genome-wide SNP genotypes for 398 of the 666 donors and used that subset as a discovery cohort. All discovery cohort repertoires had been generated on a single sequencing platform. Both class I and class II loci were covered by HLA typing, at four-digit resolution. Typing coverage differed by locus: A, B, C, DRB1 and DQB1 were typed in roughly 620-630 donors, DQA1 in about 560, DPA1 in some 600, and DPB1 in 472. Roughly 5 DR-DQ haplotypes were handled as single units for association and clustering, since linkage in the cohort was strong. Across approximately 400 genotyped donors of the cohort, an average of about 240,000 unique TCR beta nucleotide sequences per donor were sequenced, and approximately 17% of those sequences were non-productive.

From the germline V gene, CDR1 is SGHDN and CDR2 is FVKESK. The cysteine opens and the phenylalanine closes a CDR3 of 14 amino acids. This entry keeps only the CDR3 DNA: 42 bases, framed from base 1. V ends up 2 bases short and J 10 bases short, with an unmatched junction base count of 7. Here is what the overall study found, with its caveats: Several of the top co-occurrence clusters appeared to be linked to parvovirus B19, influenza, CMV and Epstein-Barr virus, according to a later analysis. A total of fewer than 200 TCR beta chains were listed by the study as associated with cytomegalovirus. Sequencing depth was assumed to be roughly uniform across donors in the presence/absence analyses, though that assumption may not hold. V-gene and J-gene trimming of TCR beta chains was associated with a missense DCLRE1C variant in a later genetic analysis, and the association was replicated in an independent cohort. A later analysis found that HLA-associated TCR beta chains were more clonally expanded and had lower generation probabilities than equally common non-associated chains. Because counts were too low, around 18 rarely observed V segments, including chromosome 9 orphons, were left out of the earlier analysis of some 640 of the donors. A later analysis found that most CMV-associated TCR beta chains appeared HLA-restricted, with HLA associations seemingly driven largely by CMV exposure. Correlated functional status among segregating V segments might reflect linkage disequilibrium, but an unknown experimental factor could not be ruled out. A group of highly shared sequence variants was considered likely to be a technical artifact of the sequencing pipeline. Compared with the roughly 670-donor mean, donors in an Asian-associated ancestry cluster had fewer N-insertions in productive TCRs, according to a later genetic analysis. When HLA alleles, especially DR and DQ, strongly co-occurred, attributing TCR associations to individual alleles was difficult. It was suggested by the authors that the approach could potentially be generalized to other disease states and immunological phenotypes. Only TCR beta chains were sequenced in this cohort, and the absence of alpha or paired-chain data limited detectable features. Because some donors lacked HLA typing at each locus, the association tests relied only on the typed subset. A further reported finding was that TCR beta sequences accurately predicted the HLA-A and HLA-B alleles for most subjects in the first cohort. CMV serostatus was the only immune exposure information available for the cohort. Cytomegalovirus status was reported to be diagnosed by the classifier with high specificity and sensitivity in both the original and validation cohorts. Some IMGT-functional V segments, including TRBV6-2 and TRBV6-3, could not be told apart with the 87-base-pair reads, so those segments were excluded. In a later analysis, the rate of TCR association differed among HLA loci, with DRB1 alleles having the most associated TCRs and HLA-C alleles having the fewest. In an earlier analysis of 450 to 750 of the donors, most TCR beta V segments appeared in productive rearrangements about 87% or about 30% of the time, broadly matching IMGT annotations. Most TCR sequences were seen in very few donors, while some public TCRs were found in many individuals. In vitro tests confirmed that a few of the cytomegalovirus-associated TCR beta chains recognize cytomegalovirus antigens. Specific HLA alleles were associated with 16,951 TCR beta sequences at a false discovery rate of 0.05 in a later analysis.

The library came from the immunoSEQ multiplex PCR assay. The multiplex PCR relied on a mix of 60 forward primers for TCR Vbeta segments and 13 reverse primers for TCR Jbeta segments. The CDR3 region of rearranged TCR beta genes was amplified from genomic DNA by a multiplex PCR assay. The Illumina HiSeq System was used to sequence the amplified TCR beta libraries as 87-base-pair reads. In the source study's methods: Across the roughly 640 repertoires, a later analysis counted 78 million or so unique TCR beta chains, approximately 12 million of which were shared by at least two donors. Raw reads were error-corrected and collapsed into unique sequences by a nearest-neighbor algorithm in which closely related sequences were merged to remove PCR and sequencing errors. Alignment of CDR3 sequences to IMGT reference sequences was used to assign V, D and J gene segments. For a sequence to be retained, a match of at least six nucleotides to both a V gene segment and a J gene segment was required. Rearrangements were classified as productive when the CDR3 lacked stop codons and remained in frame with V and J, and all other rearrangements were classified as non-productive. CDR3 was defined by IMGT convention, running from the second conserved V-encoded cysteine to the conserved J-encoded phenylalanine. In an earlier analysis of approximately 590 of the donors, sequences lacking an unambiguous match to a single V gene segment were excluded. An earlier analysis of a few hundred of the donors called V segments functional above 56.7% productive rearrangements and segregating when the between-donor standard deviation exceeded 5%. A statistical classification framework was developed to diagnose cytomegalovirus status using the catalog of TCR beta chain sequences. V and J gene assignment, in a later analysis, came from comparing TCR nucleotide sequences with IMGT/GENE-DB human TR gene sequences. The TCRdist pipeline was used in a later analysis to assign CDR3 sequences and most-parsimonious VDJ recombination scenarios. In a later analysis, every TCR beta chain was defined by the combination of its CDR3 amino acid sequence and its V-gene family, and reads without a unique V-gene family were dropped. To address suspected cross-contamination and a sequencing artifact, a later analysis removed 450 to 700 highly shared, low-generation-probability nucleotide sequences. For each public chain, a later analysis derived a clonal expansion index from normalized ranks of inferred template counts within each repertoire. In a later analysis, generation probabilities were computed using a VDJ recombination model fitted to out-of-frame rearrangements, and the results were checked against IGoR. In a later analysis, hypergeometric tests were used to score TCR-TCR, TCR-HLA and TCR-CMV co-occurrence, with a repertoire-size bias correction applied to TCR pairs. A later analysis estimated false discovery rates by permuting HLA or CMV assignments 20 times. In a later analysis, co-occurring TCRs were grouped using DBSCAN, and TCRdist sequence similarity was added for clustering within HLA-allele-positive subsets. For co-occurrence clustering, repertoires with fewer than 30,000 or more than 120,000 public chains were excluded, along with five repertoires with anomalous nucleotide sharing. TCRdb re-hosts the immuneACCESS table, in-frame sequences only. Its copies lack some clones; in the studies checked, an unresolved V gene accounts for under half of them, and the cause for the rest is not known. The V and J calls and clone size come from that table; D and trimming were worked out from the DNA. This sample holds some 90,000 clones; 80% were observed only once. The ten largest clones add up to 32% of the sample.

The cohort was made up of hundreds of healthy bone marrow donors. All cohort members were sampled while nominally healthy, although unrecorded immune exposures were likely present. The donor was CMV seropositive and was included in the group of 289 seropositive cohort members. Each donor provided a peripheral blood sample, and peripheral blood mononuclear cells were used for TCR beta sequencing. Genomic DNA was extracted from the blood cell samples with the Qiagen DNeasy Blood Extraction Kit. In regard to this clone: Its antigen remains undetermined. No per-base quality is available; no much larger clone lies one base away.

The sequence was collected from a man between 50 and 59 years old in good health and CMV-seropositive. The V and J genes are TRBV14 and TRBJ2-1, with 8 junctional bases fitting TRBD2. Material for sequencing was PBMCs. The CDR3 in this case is CASSQIKGLEEQFF. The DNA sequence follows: TGTGCCAGCAGCCAAATTAAGGGACTAGAGGAGCAGTTCTTC.